Shown below are 5 T cell receptor beta chains from a single sample sequenced in a study of cytomegalovirus exposure and HLA in healthy donors. The table came from immunoSEQ multiplex PCR; TCRdb's copy has only in-frame clones and leaves some out. The sample gives some 90,000 clones, 96% of which show up once; less than 0.8% is in the top ten. The sample was PBMCs. These receptors originate from a man younger than 35 in good health and CMV-seronegative.

This clone was detected only once. V is TRBV19 and J is TRBJ2-3; 7 nucleotides align to TRBD1. Germline V lookup: CDR1 LNHDA, CDR2 SQIVND (reference sequence). CDR3 length: 15 amino acids. J gave up 2 bases and V 5 bases, and 7 bases lay outside the gene matches. The CDR3 spells CASSVGTESTDTQYF. The CDR3 bases are TGTGCCAGTAGTGTCGGGACAGAATCCACAGATACGCAGTATTTT.

The chain joins TRBV7-2 to TRBJ1-4, with D tentatively TRBD1 (6 bases). Trimming removed 2 bases at V and 6 bases at J, with 10 bases between. The CDR3 covers 14 residues. Germline assignment: CDR1 SGHTA and CDR2 FQGNSA. The CDR3 loop is CASSLSRGHEKLFF. The CDR3 DNA follows: TGTGCCAGCAGCTTATCCAGGGGCCATGAAAAACTGTTTTTT. Full variable domain (remainder filled in from reference TRBV7-2 and TRBJ1-4): GAGVSQSPSNKVTEKGKDVELRCDPISGHTALYWYRQSLGQGLEFLIYFQGNSAPDKSGLPSDRFSAERTGGSVSTLTIQRTQQEDSAVYLCASSLSRGHEKLFFGSGTQLSVL.

The genes are TRBV27 and TRBJ2-2, with D unresolved. Germline CDR1 reads MNHEY; CDR2 reads SMNVEV (reference sequence). The CDR3 has 16 amino acids. The germline V and J ends were trimmed by 1 base and 3 bases, with 12 bases remaining between them. This CDR3 reads CASSLYRRDYTGELFF. In DNA form, the CDR3 reads TGTGCCAGCAGTTTATACAGAAGAGATTACACCGGGGAGCTGTTTTTT.

The chain links TRBV28 to TRBJ2-1; perhaps TRBD1 as D (6 bases). Trimming left V 2 bases short and J 5 bases short, with 16 bases between. The CDR3 sequence is 16 residues long. Germline V CDR1 and CDR2: MDHEN, SYDVKM. CDR3 protein: CASSLSNREVDNEQFF. CDR3 bases: TGTGCCAGCAGTTTAAGTAACAGGGAAGTTGACAATGAGCAGTTCTTC.

The V call is TRBV7-9, the J call TRBJ2-5, with D perhaps matching TRBD2 (5 bases). The germline V gene has CDR1 SEHNR and CDR2 FQNEAQ (reference sequence). This CDR3 has 15 amino acids. Deletions cut 2 bases from V and 5 bases from J, with 15 bases between. DNA for the CDR3: TGTGCCAGCAGCTTAACGGGTTCACCGGGGGAGACCCAGTACTTC. Translating gives CASSLTGSPGETQYF.